This T cell receptor (beta chain) was sequenced during a study of shared clonotypes between healthy human individuals. V gave up 2 bases and J gave up 6 bases, with 5 bases separating them. The CDR3 is made up of 13 amino acids. Germline CDR1 SGHVS, CDR2 FQNEAQ. Several immunoSEQ plates received, in even portions, the genomic DNA of each subset. Method: immunoSEQ multiplex PCR; TCRdb's copy keeps in-frame clones and lacks some. The sample consists of 2 million to 3 million clones, roughly 92% of them appearing once. The chain uses TRBV7-8 and TRBJ1-6, with no clear D. Sequenced sample: naive CD4+ T cells sorted from blood. Subset of the sample: CD45RA+ positively selected. This TCR came from a man younger than 35 in good health. The CDR3 DNA reads TGTGCCAGCAGCTTAACTTCTAATTCACCCCTCCACTTT. Translated, it gives CASSLTSNSPLHF.